The source of this T cell receptor beta chain is a study of radiation and T cells in renal cell carcinoma. Sequencing was performed with immunoSEQ multiplex PCR; in TCRdb, only in-frame clones are kept and a portion is missing. Of 120,000 or so clones listed, more than 75% are singletons. Indicated time point: blood 2 weeks post-SBRT. The treatment was: 15 Gy SBRT to primary tumor, nephrectomy 4 weeks later. The length of the CDR3 is 14 residues. Germline CDR1 reads LNHDA; CDR2 reads SQIVND (reference sequence). Trimming cost V 5 bases and J 0 bases, with 7 bases left between them. Sequencing was performed on blood, taken from a patient whose treatment included radiotherapy and nephrectomy. The chain recombines TRBV19 with TRBJ1-4, with D hard to call. The sequence was collected from a woman between 65 and 79 years old with renal cell carcinoma. In DNA, the CDR3 is TGTGCCAGTAGTCCGGATCCAACTAATGAAAAACTGTTTTTT. This codes for CASSPDPTNEKLFF.